This is a list of T cell receptor beta chains from one sample in a study of control samples from healthy donors and cancer patients. Clones were read by immunoSEQ multiplex PCR, and TCRdb kept only the in-frame ones, dropping some. Altogether roughly 160,000 clones are present, under 96% being singletons, with the ten largest covering 1%. Sequenced: blood. The receptors originated from a woman in her 30s in good health. CDR3s include the opening cysteine and the closing phenylalanine or tryptophan. The D gene is left open where the match is weak. Clone sizes are given selectively: once, few, many, or a class where the clone is expanded.

j_gene,abundance,d_gene,v_gene,CDR3nt,CDR3aa
TRBJ2-1,once,TRBD1,TRBV6-1,TGTGCCAGCAGTGAAGCTCCGGGACAGGGATCATATGAGCAGTTCTTC,CASSEAPGQGSYEQFF
TRBJ1-4,.,TRBD1,TRBV27,TGTGCCAGCAGAGGTCAGGGGGCGATAGGTGAAAAACTGTTTTTT,CASRGQGAIGEKLFF
TRBJ1-1,.,TRBD1,TRBV4-1,TGCGCCAGCAGCCAAGTGTTTCGGACAGGGGCCGGACGGGGCACTGAAGCTTTCTTT,CASSQVFRTGAGRGTEAFF
TRBJ1-1,once,.,TRBV19,TGTGCCAGTACCCCACCCTCGGGGGGGCTCCCTGAAGCTTTCTTT,CASTPPSGGLPEAFF
TRBJ1-6,.,.,TRBV5-6,TGTGCCAGCAGCTTAAGAACCGGGACTGGGTCATCACCCCTCCACTTT,CASSLRTGTGSSPLHF
TRBJ1-6,.,.,TRBV28,TGTGCCAGCAGTATATTTCCAACCGGGACCGGAGATTCACCCCTCCACTTT,CASSIFPTGTGDSPLHF
TRBJ2-1,.,.,TRBV12-3/TRBV12-4,TGTGCCAGCAGTTTACGTAATGAGCAGTTCTTC,CASSLRNEQFF
TRBJ1-6,.,.,TRBV5-6,TGTGCCAGCAGCTTGTTAGGGGGAAATTCACCCCTCCACTTT,CASSLLGGNSPLHF
TRBJ2-1,once,.,TRBV5-1,TGCGCCAGCAGCTTGGGAGGATCCCATGAGCAGTTCTTC,CASSLGGSHEQFF
TRBJ2-1,.,.,TRBV5-6,TGTGCCAGCAGCTTGGGTGCAGAACCCTACAATGAGCAGTTCTTC,CASSLGAEPYNEQFF
TRBJ2-7,.,TRBD1,TRBV4-1,TGCGCCAGCAGCCAAGGGTCCGGACAGGACTTCTACGAGCAGTACTTC,CASSQGSGQDFYEQYF
TRBJ2-2,.,.,TRBV5-6,TGTGCCAGCAGGTACAAGAACACCGGGGAGCTGTTTTTT,CASRYKNTGELFF
TRBJ2-7,.,.,TRBV5-1,TGCGCCAGCAGTCCCTGGGCAGGCTACGAGCAGTACTTC,CASSPWAGYEQYF
TRBJ2-1,.,TRBD2,TRBV3-1/TRBV3-2,TGTGCCAGCAGCCTGCGGGAGGGCCTCCGCCATGAGCAGTTCTTC,CASSLREGLRHEQFF
TRBJ1-5,.,.,TRBV30,TGTGCCTGGAGCCCTCGTCCCAATCAGCCCCAGCATTTT,CAWSPRPNQPQHF
TRBJ2-6,.,.,TRBV28,TGTGCCAGCAGTTCGACAGGACCACTCTCTGGGGCCAACGTCCTGACTTTC,CASSSTGPLSGANVLTF
TRBJ2-3,.,TRBD1,TRBV11-3,TGTGCCAGCAGCTTAGGCCCGGGACAGAGCACAGATACGCAGTATTTT,CASSLGPGQSTDTQYF
TRBJ1-2,.,.,TRBV9,TGTGCCAGCAGCGTAGGGGGGACGTTTGGCTACACCTTC,CASSVGGTFGYTF
TRBJ1-2,.,TRBD1,TRBV4-1,TGCGCCAGCAGCCAGCCGGGACAGGAGCTACACTATGGCTACACCTTC,CASSQPGQELHYGYTF
TRBJ1-6,.,TRBD1,TRBV28,TGTGCCAGCAGTTTATATCCTCAGGGGGTTTTGGTTTCACCCCTCCACTTT,CASSLYPQGVLVSPLHF
TRBJ2-7,.,.,TRBV7-6,TGTGCCAGCAGCCTTCCCACCTCCTACGAGCAGTACTTC,CASSLPTSYEQYF
TRBJ2-1,once,.,TRBV19,TGTGCCAGTAGTATAGGGGACGCCTCCTACAATGAGCAGTTCTTC,CASSIGDASYNEQFF
TRBJ1-1,.,.,TRBV28,TGTGCCAGCAGGGGCAGGAACACTGAAGCTTTCTTT,CASRGRNTEAFF
TRBJ2-7,.,TRBD1,TRBV24-1,TGTGCCACCAGTGAGAGGACAGGGATTTTGGACGAGCAGTACTTC,CATSERTGILDEQYF
TRBJ2-1,once,.,TRBV2,TGTGCCAGCAGTGGTCCTGACAATGAGCAGTTCTTC,CASSGPDNEQFF
TRBJ2-1,.,.,TRBV7-9,TGTGCCAGCAGCGGACAGCCCAATGAGCAGTTCTTC,CASSGQPNEQFF
TRBJ1-6,.,.,TRBV18,TGTGCCAGCTCACCGAGAGATTCCATTAATAATTCACCCCTCCACTTT,CASSPRDSINNSPLHF
TRBJ2-2,.,TRBD1,TRBV10-3,TGTGCCATCAGCAAACAGGGGTGGGACACCGGGGAGCTGTTTTTT,CAISKQGWDTGELFF
TRBJ2-2,.,.,TRBV11-2,TGTGCCAGCAGCCGAAGGGGGGACGACACCGGGGAGCTGTTTTTT,CASSRRGDDTGELFF
TRBJ1-6,.,.,TRBV28,TGTGCCAGCAGTTTTGGAAATTCACCCCTCCACTTT,CASSFGNSPLHF
TRBJ2-3,.,TRBD2,TRBV11-3,TGTGCCAGCAGCAAGAGGACTAGCGGCACAGATACGCAGTATTTT,CASSKRTSGTDTQYF
TRBJ2-4,.,TRBD2,TRBV15,TGTGCCACCAGCAGAGATCGGACTAGGCATTATCTAGCCAAAAACATTCAGTACTTC,CATSRDRTRHYLAKNIQYF
TRBJ2-2,.,.,TRBV3-1/TRBV3-2,TGTGCCAGCAGCCAAGATCAGCCTGACACCGGGGAGCTGTTTTTT,CASSQDQPDTGELFF
TRBJ2-2,.,.,TRBV4-2,TGTGCCAGCAGCCCCCGGGACTCATCCTGGGCCACCGGGGAGCTGTTTTTT,CASSPRDSSWATGELFF